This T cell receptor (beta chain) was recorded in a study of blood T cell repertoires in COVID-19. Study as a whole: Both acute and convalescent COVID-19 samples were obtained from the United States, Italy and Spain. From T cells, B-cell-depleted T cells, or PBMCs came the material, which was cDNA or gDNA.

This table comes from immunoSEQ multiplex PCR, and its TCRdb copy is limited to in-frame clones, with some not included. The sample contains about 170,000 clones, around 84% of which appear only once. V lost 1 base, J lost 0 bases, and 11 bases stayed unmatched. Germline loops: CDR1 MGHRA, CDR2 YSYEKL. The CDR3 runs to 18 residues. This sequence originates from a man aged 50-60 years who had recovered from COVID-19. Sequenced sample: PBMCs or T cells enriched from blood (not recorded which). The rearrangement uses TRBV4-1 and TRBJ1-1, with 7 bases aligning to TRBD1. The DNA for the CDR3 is TGCGCCAGCAGCCAAGGGGTGTGGTACAGGGGTATGAACACTGAAGCTTTCTTT. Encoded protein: CASSQGVWYRGMNTEAFF.